The 25 T cell receptor beta chains below all came from one sample that was sequenced in a study of blood T cells in healthy people across ages. The second PCR ran about 7 to 12 cycles with a sample-barcoded 5' primer and J-beta primers. TCRdb re-called the 5' RACE reads through MiXCR, storing one row per CDR3 protein. The table includes about 930,000 distinct CDR3 sequences, around 29% detected once. A further study also used this sample, focusing on T cells of mothers and their children.

What was sequenced was blood. The receptors here all came from a woman aged 35 to 49 in good health.

This clonotype has a count of ten or more. This chain uses TRBV4-1 with TRBJ2-7; either TRBD1 or TRBD2 may fit D (5 bases each). Germline CDR1 reads MGHRA; CDR2 reads YSYEKL. The CDR3 is 15 residues long. The V end was cut by 4 bases, the J end by 12 bases, with 25 bases between. The CDR3: CASSPRNRGPFLRYF. The CDR3 DNA reads as TGCGCCAGCAGCCCCCGTAATAGGGGACCCTTTTTGAGGTACTTC.

A remark on this clonotype: This may come from a read error, since a much larger clone is one base off. The V call is TRBV5-1, the J call TRBJ2-3; 9 positions agree with TRBD1. This CDR3 spans 16 amino acids. Trimming took 4 bases from V and 7 from J; bases not matched to a gene: 13. CDR1 SGHRS and CDR2 YFSETQ come from the germline V gene. In nucleotides, the CDR3 is TGCGCCAGCAGCACCGCCGGGACAGGGAAAACAAATACGCAGTATTTT. Translating it yields CASSTAGTGKTNTQYF. Combining the CDR3 with reference TRBV5-1 and TRBJ2-3 gives the whole variable domain KAGVTQTPRYLIKTRGQQVTLSCSPISGHRSVSWYQQTPGQGLQFLFEYFSETQRNKGNFPGRFSGRQFSNSRSEMNVSTLELGDSALYLCASSTAGTGKTNTQYFGPGTRLTVL.

This clonotype has at least ten counts. For the CDR3, the DNA is TGTGCCAGCAGCCAACGATTCAGCGCGGGGGCCTACAATGAGCAGTTCTTC. It yields the protein CASSQRFSAGAYNEQFF. The J gene is TRBJ2-1, the V gene TRBV7-2; 7 bases fit TRBD2. This CDR3 has 17 amino acids. V shed 5 bases and J 2 bases; nucleotides not matched to a gene: 12. Germline V gene sequence: CDR1 SGHTA, CDR2 FQGNSA. Full variable domain (rest looked up from reference TRBV7-2 and TRBJ2-1): GAGVSQSPSNKVTEKGKDVELRCDPISGHTALYWYRQSLGQGLEFLIYFQGNSAPDKSGLPSDRFSAERTGGSVSTLTIQRTQQEDSAVYLCASSQRFSAGAYNEQFFGPGTRLTVL.

Comments on this clonotype: A junction boundary mismatches the germline segment, possibly from a read error. This chain connects TRBV9 to TRBJ2-1; the match to TRBD1 covers 7 bases. The germline V gene encodes CDR1 SGDLS and CDR2 YYNGEE. The CDR3 length is 15 residues. The CDR3 is CASGVIGTDYNEQFF. CDR3 nucleotide sequence: TGTGCCAGCGGCGTAATCGGGACAGATTACAATGAGCAGTTCTTC.

In its sample, this clonotype was seen a few times. The chain couples TRBV7-2 to TRBJ2-4; TRBD2 matches at 9 bases. V lost 5 bases to trimming and J lost 13 bases; unmatched junction nucleotides: 15. The CDR3 contains 15 residues. CDR1 and CDR2 from the germline V gene are SGHTA and FQGNSA. In DNA form, the CDR3 reads TGTGCCAGCAGCCTAGAAGCGGGGGGTTCCTACGTGCAGTACTTC. Encoded protein: CASSLEAGGSYVQYF.

The CDR3 region has the DNA TGTGCCAGCAGCCAACAGACGGGACTAGCGGGGCGCAATGAGCAGTTCTTC. Its protein is CASSQQTGLAGRNEQFF. The gene calls are TRBV7-9 and TRBJ2-1, with TRBD2 identical over 13 bases. Losses at the gene ends were 5 bases for V and 6 bases for J; bases not matched to a gene: 10. This CDR3 contains 17 residues. In germline, CDR1 is SEHNR, CDR2 FQNEAQ (reference sequence).

The table lists this clonotype with many counts. This rearrangement joins TRBV12-3 or TRBV12-4 to TRBJ2-5; TRBD1 aligns across 10 bases. There are 15 residues in the CDR3. The V and J ends lost 5 bases and 3 bases, in that order; junction bases with no gene match: 6. The CDR3 DNA follows: TGTGCCAGCAGTAACCGGGACAGGGGCGAAGAGACCCAGTACTTC. It yields the protein CASSNRDRGEETQYF.

This chain connects TRBV9 to TRBJ2-1; no clear D gene. Per germline, CDR1 SGDLS and CDR2 YYNGEE. This CDR3 has 14 amino acids. The ends were cut back, 0 bases at V and 8 bases at J, with 12 bases in the middle. CDR3: CASSVVPDRHEQFF. Written as DNA, the CDR3 is TGTGCCAGCAGCGTAGTTCCGGATAGGCATGAGCAGTTCTTC.

This clonotype came up a few times. The chain combines TRBV29-1 with TRBJ1-2, with TRBD1 matching 7 bases. The CDR3 has 11 amino acids. Germline V gene sequence: CDR1 SQVTM, CDR2 ANQGSEA. Trimming removed 7 bases from V and 7 bases from J; junction bases left unmatched: 6. The CDR3 region has the DNA TGCAGCGCGGAGGGACAGCTTGGCTACACCTTC. It translates to CSAEGQLGYTF.

This clonotype was observed a few times. The rearrangement uses TRBV7-2 and TRBJ2-1; D is possibly TRBD2 (6 bases). The CDR3 runs 15 residues. Germline V lookup: CDR1 SGHTA, CDR2 FQGNSA. V lost 8 bases to trimming and J lost 5 bases, with 19 bases between them. CDR3 in DNA: TGTGCCAGCGTGCTTCTAGGCGGGACGGACAATGAGCAGTTCTTC. Protein product: CASVLLGGTDNEQFF.

This clonotype showed up many times. The chain carries TRBV29-1 and TRBJ2-7; 10 bases match TRBD1. The CDR3 contains 13 residues. Germline CDR1 is SQVTM and CDR2 is ANQGSEA. Trimming cost V 6 bases and J 2 bases; bases outside gene matches: 4. The CDR3 coding sequence is TGCAGCGTGCGACAGGGGGCTGCCTACGAGCAGTACTTC. Translated, it gives CSVRQGAAYEQYF.

The chain is built from TRBV6-2 or TRBV6-3 and TRBJ2-7; TRBD2 matches at 11 bases. The V gene's germline CDR1 is MNHEY and CDR2 SVGEGT. V trimming: 3 bases; J trimming: 0 bases; junction bases outside the gene matches: 16. The length of the CDR3 is 20 residues. The CDR3 here is CASSYPTRLSGGVFSYEQYF. As DNA, the CDR3 is TGTGCCAGCAGTTATCCCACCCGACTTAGCGGGGGGGTCTTCTCCTACGAGCAGTACTTC.

This clonotype has only a few counts. J is TRBJ1-2 and V is TRBV7-9; 8 positions agree with TRBD1. V lost 5 bases, J lost 3 bases, and 8 bases stayed unmatched. The germline CDR1 and CDR2 sequences are SEHNR and FQNEAQ (reference sequence). The CDR3 runs 15 residues. CDR3 sequence reads: CASSDQGQADYGYTF. The CDR3 nucleotides are TGTGCCAGCAGCGACCAGGGACAGGCGGACTATGGCTACACCTTC.

This clonotype was detected only a few times. The chain joins TRBV25-1 to TRBJ2-3, with a tentative D call TRBD2 (5 bases). V was cut by 6 bases and J by 0 bases, with 16 bases left in between. This CDR3 contains 16 residues. CDR1 is MGHDK, CDR2 SYGVNS, per germline. Here the CDR3 DNA reads TGTGCCAGCAGCGCCAGAAGCGGAGTCAGCACAGATACGCAGTATTTT. Translated: CASSARSGVSTDTQYF.

This clonotype appeared many times. DNA of the CDR3: TGTGCCAGCAGCCCTACTGCCGGACAGGGATATGGCTACACCTTC. This gives the protein CASSPTAGQGYGYTF. The rearrangement uses TRBV7-2 and TRBJ1-2; 8 bases match TRBD1. There are 15 residues in the CDR3. The germline gives CDR1 SGHTA, CDR2 FQGNSA. V trimming: 5 bases; J trimming: 5 bases; junction bases outside the gene matches: 10.

This clonotype was found many times. CDR3 region: CASSTRGLGETQYF. As DNA, the CDR3 is TGTGCCAGCAGTACCAGGGGGCTTGGGGAGACCCAGTACTTC. The genes are TRBV27 and TRBJ2-5; TRBD1 matches at 8 bases. Trimming at V came to 5 bases and at J to 5 bases, leaving 7 bases not matched to a gene. This CDR3 spans 14 amino acids. The germline gives CDR1 MNHEY, CDR2 SMNVEV (reference sequence).

A few counts support this clonotype. Given a much more abundant clone one base away, this may be a read error. The V call is TRBV20-1, the J call TRBJ2-5, with 11 bases matching TRBD2. The CDR3 runs to 13 residues. With V trimmed by 5 bases and J by 11 bases, 10 bases remained unmatched. Germline V gene lookup returns CDR1 DFQATT and CDR2 SNEGSKA (reference sequence). CDR3 region: CSAASGGYNEQYF. CDR3 DNA sequence: TGCAGTGCTGCTAGCGGGGGGTACAATGAGCAGTACTTC.

This clonotype has just one count. This chain uses TRBV19 with TRBJ2-2; perhaps TRBD2 as D (5 bases). The CDR3 has 15 residues. Germline assignment: CDR1 LNHDA and CDR2 SQIVND (reference sequence). V was pared by 3 bases and J by 4 bases, with 12 bases between. The CDR3 sequence is CASSMMLAITGELFF. DNA for the CDR3: TGTGCCAGTAGTATGATGTTAGCGATCACCGGGGAGCTGTTTTTT.

The chain recombines TRBV28 with TRBJ1-5; D is unresolved. The CDR3 sequence is 15 residues long. CDR1 and CDR2 (germline): MDHEN, SYDVKM. Trimming cost V 3 bases and J 2 bases, with 11 bases left between them. This chain's CDR3 is CASSFGNRGNQPQHF. CDR3 DNA sequence: TGTGCCAGCAGTTTTGGTAATCGGGGCAATCAGCCCCAGCATTTT.

This chain joins TRBV5-1 and TRBJ2-7; 8 positions agree with TRBD1. CDR3 length equals 14 residues. J lost 12 bases, V lost 3 bases, and 14 bases had no gene match. Germline V gene lookup returns CDR1 SGHRS and CDR2 YFSETQ. CDR3 protein: CASSSSGQGKRLYF. The CDR3 DNA follows: TGCGCCAGCAGCTCCTCTGGACAGGGTAAAAGGCTGTACTTC.

The chain has TRBV7-8 and TRBJ2-7; D possibly matches TRBD1 or TRBD2 (7 bases each). V lost 5 bases and J 0 bases, leaving 17 bases between the germline ends. Germline CDR1 and CDR2: SGHVS and FQNEAQ. CDR3 size: 16 residues. DNA for the CDR3: TGTGCCAGCAGCAAAGCGGGACAGCTTAGCTCCTACGAGCAGTACTTC. It is translated as CASSKAGQLSSYEQYF. Supplemented by reference TRBV7-8 and TRBJ2-7, the full variable domain reads GAGVSQSPRYKVAKRGQDVALRCDPISGHVSLFWYQQALGQGPEFLTYFQNEAQLDKSGLPSDRFFAERPEGSVSTLKIQRTQQEDSAVYLCASSKAGQLSSYEQYFGPGTRLTVT.

There are many counts of this clonotype. The rearrangement joins TRBV13 to TRBJ2-7; 9 bases align to TRBD1. The V gene end was trimmed by 4 bases and the J gene end by 3 bases; junction bases not matched to a gene: 7. Germline lookup yields CDR1 PRHDT and CDR2 FYEKMQ (reference sequence). This CDR3 region has 15 residues. CDR3 sequence reads: CASSSYQTGGYEQYF. Here the CDR3 DNA reads TGTGCCAGCAGCTCCTACCAGACAGGGGGCTACGAGCAGTACTTC. The full variable domain, completed using reference TRBV13 and TRBJ2-7, is AAGVIQSPRHLIKEKRETATLKCYPIPRHDTVYWYQQGPGQDPQFLISFYEKMQSDKGSIPDRFSAQQFSDYHSELNMSSLELGDSALYFCASSSYQTGGYEQYFGPGTRLTVT.

The gene calls are TRBV30 and TRBJ2-1; D uncertain. Deletions cut 4 bases from V and 10 bases from J, with 17 bases between. The CDR3 loop spans 13 amino acids. Per germline, CDR1 GTSNPN and CDR2 SVGIG (reference sequence). The CDR3 sequence: CAWTTLLQWEQFF. In nucleotides, the CDR3 is TGTGCCTGGACAACTCTATTACAATGGGAGCAGTTCTTC. Full variable domain (remainder filled in from reference TRBV30 and TRBJ2-1): SQTIHQWPATLVQPVGSPLSLECTVEGTSNPNLYWYRQAAGRGLQLLFYSVGIGQISSEVPQNLSASRPQDRQFILSSKKLLLSDSGFYLCAWTTLLQWEQFFGPGTRLTVL.

The V and J genes are TRBV12-3 or TRBV12-4 and TRBJ2-3; D is possibly TRBD1 or TRBD2 (6 bases each). This CDR3 region has 15 residues. The ends were cut back, 2 bases at V and 4 bases at J, with 13 bases in the middle. The DNA for the CDR3 is TGTGCCAGCAGTTTATCCTCGGGGGCGCCAGATACGCAGTATTTT. Translation gives CASSLSSGAPDTQYF.

A few counts support this clonotype. The chain links TRBV6-2 or TRBV6-3 to TRBJ1-5, with 8 bases lining up with TRBD1. CDR1 and CDR2 from the germline V gene are MNHEY and SVGEGT. The CDR3 has 15 amino acids. With V trimmed by 0 bases and J by 6 bases, 4 bases remained unmatched. The chain's CDR3 is CASSYSTGEGQPQHF. DNA for the CDR3: TGTGCCAGCAGTTACTCGACAGGGGAAGGTCAGCCCCAGCATTTT.